This T cell receptor beta chain was sequenced for a study of blood T cell repertoires in COVID-19. Study information: T cells, B-cell-depleted T cells, or PBMCs supplied cDNA or gDNA.

The germline V gene encodes CDR1 WNHNN and CDR2 SYGVQD (reference sequence). With V trimmed by 3 bases and J by 3 bases, 6 bases remained unmatched. This CDR3 has 16 residues. Some clones are missing from TCRdb's copy, which holds only in-frame ones; the method was immunoSEQ multiplex PCR. In the table there are approximately 250,000 clones, 70% to 90% of which are singletons. This clone was recorded only once. Sequenced sample: peripheral blood. The V and J genes are TRBV10-1 and TRBJ2-3; 10 bases agree with TRBD2. The source of this sequence is a man aged 25 to 40 who had recovered from COVID-19. In DNA form, the CDR3 reads TGCGCCAGCAGTGACCCTAGCGGGGGTACGACAGATACGCAGTATTTT. As protein: CASSDPSGGTTDTQYF.